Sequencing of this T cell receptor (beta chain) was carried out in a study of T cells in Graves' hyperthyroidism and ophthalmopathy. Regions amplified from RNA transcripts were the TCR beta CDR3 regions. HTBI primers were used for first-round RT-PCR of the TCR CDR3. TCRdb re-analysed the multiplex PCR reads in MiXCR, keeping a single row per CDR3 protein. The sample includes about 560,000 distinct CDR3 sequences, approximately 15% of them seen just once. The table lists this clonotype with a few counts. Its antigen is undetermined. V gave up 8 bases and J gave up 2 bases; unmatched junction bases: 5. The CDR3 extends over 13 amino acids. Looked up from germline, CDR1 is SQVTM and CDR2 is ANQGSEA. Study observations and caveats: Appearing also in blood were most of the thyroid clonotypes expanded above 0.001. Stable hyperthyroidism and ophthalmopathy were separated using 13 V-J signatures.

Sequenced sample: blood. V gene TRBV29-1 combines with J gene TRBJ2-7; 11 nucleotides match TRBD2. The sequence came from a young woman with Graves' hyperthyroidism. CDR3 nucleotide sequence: TGCAGCACTAGACTAGCGGGGACCTACGAGCAGTACTTC. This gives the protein CSTRLAGTYEQYF.